Reported below is one TCR beta chain. Its cognate antigen is unknown. Libraries were made from TCR beta cDNA, and they carried unique molecular identifiers. TCRdb redid the calling of the PCR reads with MiXCR, one entry per CDR3 protein. The table records 400,000 to 500,000 distinct CDR3 sequences, approximately 37% of them present only once. This entry is derived from a study of post-analysis software for immune sequencing data. Study-wide context: Patients had relapsing-remitting, secondary progressive or progressive-relapsing multiple sclerosis; some lacked subtype. Study observations and caveats: Patients had higher frequencies than controls of a few TRBV segments, including TRBV5-6, TRBV5-1 and TRBV20-1.

V was clipped by 2 bases and J by 1 base; unmatched bases: 3. The CDR3 runs 15 residues. CDR1 and CDR2 (germline): MNHEY, SVGAGI. Sequencing was carried out using blood. The chain links TRBV6-5 to TRBJ2-7; 9 bases match TRBD2. This TCR came from a girl aged 2 to 10 with multiple sclerosis. This CDR3 is CASSYASGVSYEQYF. The CDR3 DNA reads TGTGCCAGCAGTTACGCTAGCGGGGTGTCCTACGAGCAGTACTTC.